Each of the 32 T cell receptor beta chains below was sequenced from the same sample in a study of blood T cell repertoires in COVID-19. Sequencing used immunoSEQ multiplex PCR; TCRdb keeps in-frame clones, though not all of them. The sample gives more than 95,000 clones, around 80% of which show up once; about 15% is in the top ten. The sequenced sample was peripheral blood. These TCRs come from a man younger than 40 with COVID-19, enrolled during active disease.

The gene calls are TRBV9 and TRBJ1-2, with D possibly TRBD1 on 5 matching bases. The ends were cut back, 4 bases at V and 3 bases at J, with 13 bases in the middle. The germline CDR1 and CDR2 sequences are SGDLS and YYNGEE. The CDR3 contains 14 residues. The CDR3 loop reads CASSFRQLDYGYTF. The CDR3 DNA reads TGTGCCAGCAGCTTCCGACAGCTTGACTATGGCTACACCTTC.

V gene TRBV11-2 combines with J gene TRBJ2-1; 8 nucleotides line up with TRBD2. J was trimmed by 9 bases and V by 5 bases; bases with no gene match: 3. Germline V gives CDR1 SGHAT, CDR2 FQNNGV. This CDR3 has 12 residues. CDR3 sequence reads: CASSREGGEQFF. The CDR3, as DNA: TGTGCCAGCAGCCGGGAGGGAGGTGAGCAGTTCTTC.

The chain has TRBV12-3 or TRBV12-4 and TRBJ2-5; 7 nucleotides line up with TRBD1. Trimming cost V 8 bases and J 2 bases; bases outside gene matches: 5. The CDR3 totals 13 residues. The CDR3 loop is CASGATGQETQYF. The CDR3 bases are TGTGCCAGCGGGGCGACAGGGCAAGAGACCCAGTACTTC.

The chain combines TRBV2 with TRBJ2-4; D not resolved. CDR3 length: 14 residues. V was cut by 7 bases and J by 1 base, with 11 bases left in between. CDR1 and CDR2 from the germline V gene are SNHLY and FYNNEI. CDR3 residues: CASKKSTAKNIQYF. CDR3 bases: TGTGCCAGCAAAAAATCGACTGCCAAAAACATTCAGTACTTC.

The chain links TRBV11-3 to TRBJ1-6, with 8 positions matching TRBD1. This CDR3 comprises 19 residues. J lost 7 bases, V lost 5 bases, and 19 bases had no gene match. Germline CDR1 and CDR2: SGHNT and YENEEA. The DNA for the CDR3 is TGTGCCAGCAGCCGCAGGGGACAGGACATTACTGGGGAGAATTCACCCCTCCACTTT. Amino acids: CASSRRGQDITGENSPLHF.

The chain combines TRBV10-3 with TRBJ2-6; perhaps TRBD2 as D (5 bases). Looked up from germline, CDR1 is ENHRY and CDR2 is SYGVKD. V was clipped by 9 bases and J by 0 bases, with 9 bases between them. The CDR3 extends over 14 amino acids. The CDR3 nucleotides read TGTGCCATAGCCGCGGGCTCTGGGGCCAACGTCCTGACTTTC. This sequence encodes CAIAAGSGANVLTF.

The chain carries TRBV7-3 and TRBJ2-5; 16 bases map to TRBD2. The V segment lost 5 bases and the J segment 4 bases; nucleotides outside the gene matches: 10. Germline assignment: CDR1 SGHTA and CDR2 FQGTGA. The CDR3 has 18 residues. Here the CDR3 reads CASSVKPGLAGGRETQYF. Here the CDR3 DNA reads TGTGCCAGCAGCGTTAAGCCGGGACTAGCGGGGGGGCGAGAGACCCAGTACTTC.

The rearrangement joins TRBV2 to TRBJ1-1, with D maybe TRBD1 (5 bases). The V end was cut by 11 bases, the J end by 5 bases, with 15 bases between. CDR3 length: 12 amino acids. Per germline, CDR1 SNHLY and CDR2 FYNNEI. CDR3 coding DNA: TGTGCCGGGGGGATGGTGGGGACTGAAGCTTTCTTT. Protein: CAGGMVGTEAFF.

Turning to this clone: At one end, the junction sequence differs from germline, possibly due to a read error. The chain is built from TRBV18 and TRBJ2-1; 9 bases line up with TRBD1. Per germline, CDR1 KGHSH and CDR2 LQKENI. The CDR3 contains 13 residues. The CDR3 sequence is CASSPGTGSYWVF. The CDR3 bases are TGTGCCAGCTCACCAGGGACAGGGTCATACTGGGTCTTC.

This chain joins TRBV12-3 or TRBV12-4 and TRBJ2-7; D is perhaps TRBD2 (5 bases). This CDR3 region has 12 residues. Trimming removed 6 bases from V and 5 bases from J, with 11 bases in between. The CDR3 coding sequence is TGTGCCAGCAGGCGAGAGAGGGACGAGCAGTACTTC. This codes for CASRRERDEQYF.

The CDR3 loop reads CASSDRRQIQNSPLHF. The CDR3 DNA reads as TGTGCCAGCAGTGACCGGCGACAGATTCAAAATTCACCCCTCCACTTT. V and J are TRBV2 and TRBJ1-6, with TRBD1 as a possible D gene (5 bases). The germline V and J ends were trimmed by 3 bases and 7 bases, with 16 bases remaining between them. The germline CDR1 and CDR2 sequences are SNHLY and FYNNEI. The CDR3 consists of 16 residues.

This clone was counted between two and nine times. V and J are TRBV10-3 and TRBJ2-5; TRBD2 agrees at 9 bases. This CDR3 region has 16 residues. CDR1 and CDR2 from the germline V gene are ENHRY and SYGVKD. V trimming: 3 bases; J trimming: 2 bases; junction bases outside the gene matches: 7. The CDR3 DNA is TGTGCCATCAGTGAAGGTCGCGGGGGGGCTCAAGAGACCCAGTACTTC. As protein: CAISEGRGGAQETQYF.

The chain uses TRBV28 and TRBJ2-1; 8 bases match TRBD1. Germline loops: CDR1 MDHEN, CDR2 SYDVKM. This CDR3 is 15 amino acids long. V trimming: 4 bases; J trimming: 7 bases; junction bases outside the gene matches: 9. DNA of the CDR3: TGTGCCAGCAGTTCCGGACAGGGCGATAGGAATGAGCAGTTCTTC. It yields the protein CASSSGQGDRNEQFF.

This clone was counted between two and nine times. The chain uses TRBV6-5 and TRBJ1-6; possibly TRBD1 for D (6 bases). Trimming removed 6 bases from V and 5 bases from J, with 11 bases in between. The CDR3 has 14 residues. Looked up from germline, CDR1 is MNHEY and CDR2 is SVGAGI. The CDR3 DNA reads TGTGCCAGCAGATCAGGGGTAGATAATTCACCCCTCCACTTT. The encoded protein is CASRSGVDNSPLHF.

V is TRBV9 and J is TRBJ2-5, with TRBD2 matching 15 bases. J gave up 5 bases and V 4 bases, and 15 bases lay outside the gene matches. The CDR3 has 19 residues. Germline-derived CDR1 and CDR2 are SGDLS and YYNGEE. The chain's CDR3 is CASSPGTSGGLTLAETQYF. CDR3 sequence (DNA): TGTGCCAGCAGCCCCGGGACTAGCGGGGGGCTAACCTTGGCGGAGACCCAGTACTTC.

This sequence joins TRBV27 and TRBJ1-3, with D tentatively TRBD1 (6 bases). The CDR3 runs 15 residues. Trimming took off 5 bases at V and 2 bases at J, with 13 bases between the two ends. Per the germline V gene, CDR1 is MNHEY and CDR2 is SMNVEV (reference sequence). CDR3 in amino acids: CASSPYRVPGNTIYF. The CDR3 nucleotides read TGTGCCAGCAGTCCATACAGGGTACCTGGAAACACCATATATTTT.

The V gene is TRBV4-3, the J gene TRBJ2-6; TRBD1 aligns across 8 bases. The V and J ends lost 1 base and 4 bases, in that order; junction bases with no gene match: 0. The CDR3 is made up of 15 amino acids. Germline lookup yields CDR1 LGHNA and CDR2 YSLEER. This CDR3 reads CASSQGTGGANVLTF. The CDR3 region has the DNA TGCGCCAGCAGCCAAGGGACAGGGGGGGCCAACGTCCTGACTTTC.

CDR3 DNA: TGTGCCACCAGCAGAGGACAGGGATCCGGAACCGATGGCTACACCTTC. Encoded protein: CATSRGQGSGTDGYTF. This chain joins TRBV15 and TRBJ1-2; TRBD1 agrees at 7 bases. J was trimmed by 6 bases and V by 1 base; bases with no gene match: 11. CDR1 and CDR2 (germline): LNHNV, YYDKDF (reference sequence). The length of the CDR3 is 16 residues.

V and J are TRBV6-1 and TRBJ2-7; possible D gene TRBD2, 5 bases. V was cut by 1 base and J by 0 bases, with 10 bases left in between. Germline CDR1 MNHNS, CDR2 SASEGT. This CDR3 is built from 15 residues. CDR3 in DNA: TGTGCCAGCAGTGAAGGGGAGTCAGCCTCCTACGAGCAGTACTTC. Its protein is CASSEGESASYEQYF.

This chain links TRBV2 with TRBJ1-2, with D possibly being TRBD1 (6 bases). V lost 6 bases to trimming and J lost 0 bases, with 14 bases between them. CDR1 is SNHLY, CDR2 FYNNEI, per germline. The CDR3 length is 15 residues. The CDR3 spells CASRESGVTNYGYTF. The DNA for the CDR3 is TGTGCCAGCAGGGAATCAGGGGTCACTAACTATGGCTACACCTTC. Based on the CDR3 plus reference TRBV2 and TRBJ1-2, the full variable domain is EPEVTQTPSHQVTQMGQEVILRCVPISNHLYFYWYRQILGQKVEFLVSFYNNEISEKSEIFDDQFSVERPDGSNFTLKIRSTKLEDSAMYFCASRESGVTNYGYTFGSGTRLTVV.

The gene calls are TRBV5-1 and TRBJ2-5, with 9 bases fitting TRBD1. The CDR3 totals 14 residues. After removal of 4 bases from V and 5 bases from J, the junction contained 6 bases not matched to a gene. Germline lookup yields CDR1 SGHRS and CDR2 YFSETQ. The CDR3 reads CASSAGQGGETQYF. CDR3 DNA: TGCGCCAGCAGCGCGGGACAGGGCGGGGAGACCCAGTACTTC.

This chain connects TRBV5-4 to TRBJ1-2; unclear D gene. The CDR3 consists of 16 residues. V was cut by 4 bases and J by 0 bases, with 16 bases left in between. Germline V lookup: CDR1 SGHNT, CDR2 YYREEE (reference sequence). The CDR3 protein is CASSHGGREANYGYTF. The CDR3 DNA is TGTGCCAGCAGCCATGGCGGGAGGGAGGCTAACTATGGCTACACCTTC.

V is TRBV6-6 and J is TRBJ1-3, with 7 positions matching TRBD1. Germline V gene sequence: CDR1 MNHNY, CDR2 SVGAGI (reference sequence). CDR3 length: 16 residues. Unmatched junction bases numbered 4, after V lost 2 bases and J lost 0 bases. CDR3 nucleotide sequence: TGTGCCAGCAGTTACCGGGGGACAGCCTCTGGAAACACCATATATTTT. Residues: CASSYRGTASGNTIYF.

J is TRBJ2-7 and V is TRBV13; a weak D match, TRBD2 (6 bases). V was trimmed by 7 bases and J by 2 bases, leaving 18 bases between them. The germline gives CDR1 PRHDT, CDR2 FYEKMQ (reference sequence). The CDR3 spans 15 residues. CDR3 in amino acids: CASTIGGVITYEQYF. The CDR3 DNA follows: TGTGCCAGCACCATCGGCGGGGTGATCACCTACGAGCAGTACTTC.

The chain is built from TRBV7-9 and TRBJ1-1; D not resolved. V gave up 2 bases and J gave up 11 bases, with 18 bases separating them. The CDR3 is 14 residues long. Germline V gives CDR1 SEHNR, CDR2 FQNEAQ (reference sequence). The chain's CDR3 is CASSLINRNLDAFF. DNA of the CDR3: TGTGCCAGCAGCTTAATTAATAGGAACCTAGACGCTTTCTTT.

J is TRBJ1-5 and V is TRBV5-1; D uncertain. Germline V CDR1 and CDR2: SGHRS, YFSETQ. This CDR3 spans 15 amino acids. Trimming removed 0 bases at V and 15 bases at J, with 22 bases between. The CDR3 sequence is CASSLVGRPGDNLHF. The CDR3 bases are TGCGCCAGCAGCTTGGTGGGCAGGCCTGGTGATAATCTGCATTTT.

The V and J genes are TRBV30 and TRBJ2-2; 10 bases match TRBD2. CDR3 length: 15 residues. With V trimmed by 1 base and J by 8 bases, 7 bases remained unmatched. The germline CDR1 and CDR2 sequences are GTSNPN and SVGIG (reference sequence). CDR3 coding DNA: TGTGCCTGGAGTGGGCTAGCGGGAGTGAAGGGGGAGCTGTTTTTT. Translation gives CAWSGLAGVKGELFF.

V and J are TRBV7-9 and TRBJ2-3, with D maybe TRBD2 (5 bases). CDR1 and CDR2 (germline): SEHNR, FQNEAQ (reference sequence). Trimming stripped 5 bases from V and 3 bases from J, with 12 bases between. The CDR3 has 14 residues. CDR3 bases: TGTGCCAGCAGCCCCGTGGAGGAAACAGATACGCAGTATTTT. Translating it yields CASSPVEETDTQYF. Combining the CDR3 with reference TRBV7-9 and TRBJ2-3 gives the whole variable domain DTGVSQNPRHKITKRGQNVTFRCDPISEHNRLYWYRQTLGQGPEFLTYFQNEAQLEKSRLLSDRFSAERPKGSFSTLEIQRTEQGDSAMYLCASSPVEETDTQYFGPGTRLTVL.

V usage is TRBV7-9 and J usage is TRBJ1-1, with D possibly TRBD1 on 5 matching bases. The CDR3 has 15 residues. Germline V gene lookup returns CDR1 SEHNR and CDR2 FQNEAQ (reference sequence). Trimming left V 3 bases short and J 5 bases short, with 16 bases between. This CDR3 reads CASSLALGRGTEAFF. Written as DNA, the CDR3 is TGTGCCAGCAGCTTGGCGCTAGGGAGGGGTACTGAAGCTTTCTTT. Supplemented by reference TRBV7-9 and TRBJ1-1, the full variable domain reads DTGVSQNPRHKITKRGQNVTFRCDPISEHNRLYWYRQTLGQGPEFLTYFQNEAQLEKSRLLSDRFSAERPKGSFSTLEIQRTEQGDSAMYLCASSLALGRGTEAFFGQGTRLTVV.

This sequence joins TRBV10-3 and TRBJ1-2; D is unresolved. The CDR3 is 10 residues long. Per the germline V gene, CDR1 is ENHRY and CDR2 is SYGVKD. V gave up 8 bases and J gave up 6 bases, with 7 bases separating them. The CDR3 loop is CAIRGDGYTF. CDR3 bases: TGTGCCATCCGTGGAGATGGCTACACCTTC.

CDR3 region: CASSYSSYSSYEQYF. CDR3 nucleotide sequence: TGTGCCAGCAGTTACTCCTCTTACAGTTCCTACGAGCAGTACTTC. The chain has TRBV6-5 and TRBJ2-7; D unresolved. The V gene's germline CDR1 is MNHEY and CDR2 SVGAGI. The CDR3 is made up of 15 amino acids. V was trimmed by 0 bases and J by 1 base, leaving 10 bases between them.

V usage is TRBV27 and J usage is TRBJ2-7; 8 bases map to TRBD1. This CDR3 region has 15 residues. V lost 5 bases to trimming and J lost 4 bases; unmatched junction nucleotides: 10. The germline CDR1 and CDR2 sequences are MNHEY and SMNVEV (reference sequence). CDR3 bases: TGTGCCAGCAGTGCCGACAGACAGGGGAAGTACGAGCAGTACTTC. Translation: CASSADRQGKYEQYF.